The 17 T cell receptor beta chains given below trace back to one sample, sequenced in a study of blood T cells in healthy people across ages. Alongside a J-beta primer mix, a sample-barcoded 5' primer served in a second PCR lasting about 7 to 12 cycles. Each CDR3 protein is one row after TCRdb ran MiXCR on the 5' RACE reads. The data contain roughly 800,000 distinct CDR3 sequences, roughly 60% of them singletons. The sequencing input was blood. These receptors all come from a man in his thirties or forties in good health.

This clonotype has a handful of counts. V usage is TRBV7-9 and J usage is TRBJ2-1; 8 nucleotides match TRBD2. V lost 0 bases and J lost 10; bases outside the gene matches: 17. Germline V lookup: CDR1 SEHNR, CDR2 FQNEAQ (reference sequence). This CDR3 spans 18 amino acids. CDR3 nucleotide sequence: TGTGCCAGCAGCTTAGCGCTCGTCTCCGCCGGGAGGGACGGGGAGCAGTTCTTC. Its protein is CASSLALVSAGRDGEQFF.

This clonotype was seen only once. One end of the junction does not line up with germline, which may come from a read error. The chain combines TRBV2 with TRBJ2-1; TRBD2 agrees at 9 bases. The CDR3 extends over 15 amino acids. CDR1 and CDR2 from the germline V gene are SNHLY and FYNNEI. The DNA for the CDR3 is TGTGCCAGCCCATTGACCGAGCGGGGGGTCAATGAGCAGTTCTTT. Its translation is CASPLTERGVNEQFF.

The chain joins TRBV2 to TRBJ2-5; D possibly corresponds to TRBD1 (5 bases). CDR3 length: 15 residues. The V gene's germline CDR1 is SNHLY and CDR2 FYNNEI. V was cut by 2 bases and J by 4 bases, with 14 bases left in between. The CDR3 sequence is CASSERFQRGETQYF. The CDR3 DNA sequence: TGTGCCAGCAGTGAACGGTTCCAAAGGGGAGAGACCCAGTACTTC.

The rearrangement joins TRBV5-1 to TRBJ2-5; 8 bases agree with TRBD2. The CDR3 consists of 16 residues. J was trimmed by 3 bases and V by 0 bases; bases with no gene match: 7. Per germline, CDR1 SGHRS and CDR2 YFSETQ. In nucleotides, the CDR3 is TGCGCCAGCAGCTTGGTGGGAGGAGCGGGAGAAGAGACCCAGTACTTC. Translating it yields CASSLVGGAGEETQYF.

A word on this clonotype: A much bigger clone sits one base away, suggesting this may be a read error. This chain links TRBV11-2 with TRBJ1-6, with 8 bases lining up with TRBD1. This CDR3 is 14 amino acids long. CDR1 and CDR2 from the germline V gene are SGHAT and FQNNGV. The CDR3 DNA follows: TGTGCCAGCACAGGGGGCCCAGATAATCCACCCCTCCACTTT. It specifies CASTGGPDNPPLHF.

The CDR3 nucleotides read TGTGCCAGCAGCTTGACTAGCGGAAACACAGATACGCAGTATTTT. It yields the protein CASSLTSGNTDTQYF. The chain couples TRBV7-2 to TRBJ2-3, with 9 bases lining up with TRBD2. Germline assignment: CDR1 SGHTA and CDR2 FQGNSA. This CDR3 contains 15 residues. Losses at the gene ends were 3 bases for V and 2 bases for J; bases not matched to a gene: 3.

The chain recombines TRBV2 with TRBJ1-4, with a possible D match to TRBD1 (5 bases). The CDR3 runs 13 residues. Germline assignment: CDR1 SNHLY and CDR2 FYNNEI. Trimming took 8 bases from V and 8 from J, leaving 15 bases between them. As DNA, the CDR3 is TGTGCCAGCCACCGGGGGATTCGCGAAAAACTGTTTTTT. Protein sequence: CASHRGIREKLFF.

This clonotype came up a few times. J is TRBJ2-5 and V is TRBV10-3, with a possible D match to TRBD2 (6 bases). V gave up 2 bases and J gave up 5 bases, with 15 bases separating them. The CDR3 length is 15 residues. Per germline, CDR1 ENHRY and CDR2 SYGVKD. In DNA form, the CDR3 reads TGTGCCATCAGTGAGCCGGACGTAAGCGGGGAGACCCAGTACTTC. It specifies CAISEPDVSGETQYF.

In this sample, this clonotype turned up a few times. V usage is TRBV29-1 and J usage is TRBJ2-3; D is unresolved. The V end lost 7 bases, the J end lost 3 bases, and 14 bases lay between the germline ends. CDR1 is SQVTM and CDR2 is ANQGSEA in the germline V gene. The CDR3 has 13 residues. The CDR3 DNA reads as TGCAGCGCAAAATCGGGCCAGACAGATACGCAGTATTTT. Its translation is CSAKSGQTDTQYF.

This chain links TRBV7-2 with TRBJ2-1; D is possibly TRBD2 (5 bases). V shed 1 base and J shed 8 bases, with 12 bases lying between them. The germline V gene encodes CDR1 SGHTA and CDR2 FQGNSA. The CDR3 has 14 residues. CDR3 DNA: TGTGCCAGCAGCTTAGTCGCAGGAGGCCATGAGCAGTTCTTC. Its protein is CASSLVAGGHEQFF.

The chain joins TRBV6-5 to TRBJ1-6, with D perhaps matching TRBD1 (5 bases). Between the trimmed V and J ends, which lost 8 bases and 7 bases, there was a span of 12 bases. This CDR3 comprises 13 residues. CDR1 and CDR2 from the germline V gene are MNHEY and SVGAGI. CDR3 DNA: TGTGCCAGCCAGGGAGAGGACAATTCACCCCTCCACTTT. It codes for CASQGEDNSPLHF.

This clonotype was seen a single time. The chain is built from TRBV6-1 and TRBJ2-5; TRBD1 matches at 7 bases. The germline V gene has CDR1 MNHNS and CDR2 SASEGT. Trimming removed 8 bases from V and 1 base from J; junction bases left unmatched: 13. The CDR3 contains 16 residues. The CDR3 coding sequence is TGTGCCAGCGGTAAACAGGGGAAAAGCCTCCAAGAGACCCAGTACTTC. Residues: CASGKQGKSLQETQYF.

V usage is TRBV2 and J usage is TRBJ2-1; D not resolved. Trimming removed 1 base from V and 15 bases from J, with 13 bases in between. This CDR3 comprises 12 residues. Germline loops: CDR1 SNHLY, CDR2 FYNNEI. DNA for the CDR3: TGTGCCAGCAGTGAAGTTGTCATGGCCCTGTTCTTC. It yields the protein CASSEVVMALFF.

The chain couples TRBV6-6 to TRBJ1-2; possible D gene TRBD1, 6 bases. The germline V gene encodes CDR1 MNHNY and CDR2 SVGAGI (reference sequence). This CDR3 region has 12 residues. The V gene lost 7 bases and the J gene lost 8 bases, with 14 bases spanning the gap. The CDR3 nucleotides read TGTGCCAGCACGGGGGCGATGGGGGGCTACACCTTC. As protein: CASTGAMGGYTF.

The V and J genes are TRBV5-1 and TRBJ2-7; D is possibly TRBD2 (6 bases). Per germline, CDR1 SGHRS and CDR2 YFSETQ. This CDR3 contains 15 residues. Trimming removed 6 bases at V and 7 bases at J, with 23 bases between. This chain's CDR3 is CASTFLAGSYNEQYF. The CDR3 DNA reads TGCGCCAGCACCTTTCTGGCGGGGAGTTACAATGAGCAGTACTTC.

The table lists this clonotype with a count of one. This chain links TRBV20-1 with TRBJ2-5; D may match TRBD1 or TRBD2 (5 bases each). V lost 3 bases and J lost 9, with 23 bases in between. Looked up from germline, CDR1 is DFQATT and CDR2 is SNEGSKA (reference sequence). The CDR3 has 15 amino acids. CDR3 loop: CSARGPGAPLPAQYF. The CDR3 DNA reads as TGCAGTGCTAGGGGACCCGGGGCTCCCCTCCCGGCCCAGTACTTC.

The chain carries TRBV27 and TRBJ2-1; D remains ambiguous. CDR1 and CDR2 (germline): MNHEY, SMNVEV (reference sequence). V was trimmed by 5 bases and J by 9 bases, leaving 14 bases between them. CDR3 length equals 13 residues. In DNA, the CDR3 is TGTGCCAGCAGTCATTCAGCACCGGGTGAGCAGTTCTTC. This codes for CASSHSAPGEQFF.